The sequence of this T cell receptor (beta chain) was determined in a study of T cell repertoires in cytomegalovirus infection. At the level of the study: TCR beta signatures that were public indicated CMV infection and matching HLA type. The study's findings and limits: CMV carriers having the relevant HLA were flagged by cumulative public TCR beta family frequency. The ex vivo response showed dominance by HLA-C-restricted CMV-specific TCR beta clonotypes.

CDR3 size: 13 residues. The V gene's germline CDR1 is ENHRY and CDR2 SYGVKD. Between the trimmed V and J ends, which lost 11 bases and 5 bases, there was a span of 19 bases. As regards this clonotype: Its specificity is not known.

TCRdb re-derived calls from the reads in MiXCR, one entry per CDR3 protein. Here the sample spans about 160,000 distinct CDR3 sequences, about 15% being singletons. Sequences were obtained from CD8+ T cells from PBMCs. The chain recombines TRBV10-3 with TRBJ2-7; D is tentatively TRBD1 or TRBD2 (6 bases each). The clonotype comes from a human donor in good health (CMV status not recorded). Some clones in this sample may be carry-over from other donors' samples. CDR3 coding DNA: TGTGCCCACAGTCTCAAGGGGGGTGACGAGCAGTACTTC. Its translation: CAHSLKGGDEQYF.